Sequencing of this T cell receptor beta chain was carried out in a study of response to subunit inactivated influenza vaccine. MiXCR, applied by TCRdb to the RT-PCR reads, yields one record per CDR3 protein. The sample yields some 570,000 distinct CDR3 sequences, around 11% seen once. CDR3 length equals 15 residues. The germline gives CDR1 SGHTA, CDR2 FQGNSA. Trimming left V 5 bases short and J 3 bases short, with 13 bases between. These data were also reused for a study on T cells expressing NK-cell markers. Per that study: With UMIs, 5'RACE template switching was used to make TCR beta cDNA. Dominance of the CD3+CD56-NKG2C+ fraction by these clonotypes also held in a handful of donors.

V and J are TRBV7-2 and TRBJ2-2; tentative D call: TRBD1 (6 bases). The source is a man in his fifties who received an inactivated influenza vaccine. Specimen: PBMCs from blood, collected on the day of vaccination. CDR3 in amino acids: CASSPRTVDTGELFF. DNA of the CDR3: TGTGCCAGCAGCCCCAGGACAGTGGACACCGGGGAGCTGTTTTTT.